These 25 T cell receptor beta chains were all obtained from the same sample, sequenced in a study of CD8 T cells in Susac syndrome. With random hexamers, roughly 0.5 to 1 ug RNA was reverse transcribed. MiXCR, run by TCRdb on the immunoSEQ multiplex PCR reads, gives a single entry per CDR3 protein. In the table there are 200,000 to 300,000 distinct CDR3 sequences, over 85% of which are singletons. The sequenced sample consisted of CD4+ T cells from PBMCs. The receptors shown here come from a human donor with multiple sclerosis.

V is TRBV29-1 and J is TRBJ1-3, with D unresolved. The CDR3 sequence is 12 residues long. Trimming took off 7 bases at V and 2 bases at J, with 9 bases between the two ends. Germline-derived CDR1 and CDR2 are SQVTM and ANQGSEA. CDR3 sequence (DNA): TGCAGCGCCTCGGCTGCTGGAAACACCATATATTTT. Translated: CSASAAGNTIYF. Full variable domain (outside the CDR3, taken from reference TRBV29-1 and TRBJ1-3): SAVISQKPSRDICQRGTSLTIQCQVDSQVTMMFWYRQQPGQSLTLIATANQGSEATYESGFVIDKFPISRPNLTFSTLTVSNMSPEDSSIYLCSASAAGNTIYFGEGSWLTVV.

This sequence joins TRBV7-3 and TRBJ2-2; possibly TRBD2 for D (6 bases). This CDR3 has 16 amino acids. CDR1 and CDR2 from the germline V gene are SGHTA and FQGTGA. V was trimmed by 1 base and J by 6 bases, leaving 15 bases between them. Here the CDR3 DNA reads TGTGCCAGCAGCTTAAAGGGAGGACGAAGTGCCGGGGAGCTGTTTTTT. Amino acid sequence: CASSLKGGRSAGELFF.

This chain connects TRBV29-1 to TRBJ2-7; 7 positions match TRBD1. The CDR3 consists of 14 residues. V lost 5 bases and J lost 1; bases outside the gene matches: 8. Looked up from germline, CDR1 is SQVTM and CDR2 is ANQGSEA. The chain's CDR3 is CSVQQGRGSYEQYF. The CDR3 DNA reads TGCAGCGTTCAGCAGGGCAGGGGGTCCTACGAGCAGTACTTC.

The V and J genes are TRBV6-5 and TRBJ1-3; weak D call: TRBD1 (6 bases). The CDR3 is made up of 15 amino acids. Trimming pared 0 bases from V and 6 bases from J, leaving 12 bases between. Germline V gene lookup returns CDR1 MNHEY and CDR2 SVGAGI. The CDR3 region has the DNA TGTGCCAGCAGTTACTCGCACAGGGCTGAAAACACCATATATTTT. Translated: CASSYSHRAENTIYF.

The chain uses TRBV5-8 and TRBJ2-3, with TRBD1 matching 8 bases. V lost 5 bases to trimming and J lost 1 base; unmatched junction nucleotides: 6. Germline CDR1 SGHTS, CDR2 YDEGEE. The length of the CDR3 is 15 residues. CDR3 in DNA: TGTGCCAGCAGGGAAATGGGACAGGGCACAGATACGCAGTATTTT. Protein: CASREMGQGTDTQYF.

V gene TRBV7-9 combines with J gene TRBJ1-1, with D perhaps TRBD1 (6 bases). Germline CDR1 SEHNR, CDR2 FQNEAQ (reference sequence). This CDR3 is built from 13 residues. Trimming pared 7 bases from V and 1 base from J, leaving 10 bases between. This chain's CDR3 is CASILQGNTEAFF. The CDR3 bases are TGTGCCAGCATCCTACAGGGGAACACTGAAGCTTTCTTT.

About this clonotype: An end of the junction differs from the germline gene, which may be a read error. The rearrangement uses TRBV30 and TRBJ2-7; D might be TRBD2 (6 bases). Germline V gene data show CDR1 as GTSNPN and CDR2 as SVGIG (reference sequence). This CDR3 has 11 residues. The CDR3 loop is CAWSLGGSNRF. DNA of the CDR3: TGTGCCTGGAGCCTGGGGGGATCAAACCGCTTC.

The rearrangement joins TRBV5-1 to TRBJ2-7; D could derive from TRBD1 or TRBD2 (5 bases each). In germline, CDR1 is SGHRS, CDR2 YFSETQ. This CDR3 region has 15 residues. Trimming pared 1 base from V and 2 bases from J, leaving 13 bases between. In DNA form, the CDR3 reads TGCGCCAGCAGCTTGCTTTCGGGGCCCACCTACGAGCAGTACTTC. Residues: CASSLLSGPTYEQYF.

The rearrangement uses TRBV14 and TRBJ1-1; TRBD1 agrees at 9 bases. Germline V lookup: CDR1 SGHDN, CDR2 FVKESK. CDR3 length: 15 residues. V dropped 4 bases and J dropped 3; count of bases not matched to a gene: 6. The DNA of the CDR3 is TGTGCCAGCAGCCCGAACAGGGGGCAGGACACTGAAGCTTTCTTT. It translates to CASSPNRGQDTEAFF.

The CDR3: CATSDQSGRASEQFF. CDR3 DNA sequence: TGTGCCACCAGTGATCAAAGCGGGAGGGCCAGCGAGCAGTTCTTC. The V call is TRBV24-1, the J call TRBJ2-1, with 10 bases lining up with TRBD2. The CDR3 extends over 15 amino acids. V was clipped by 3 bases and J by 10 bases; unmatched bases: 8. CDR1 KGHDR and CDR2 SFDVKD come from the germline V gene.

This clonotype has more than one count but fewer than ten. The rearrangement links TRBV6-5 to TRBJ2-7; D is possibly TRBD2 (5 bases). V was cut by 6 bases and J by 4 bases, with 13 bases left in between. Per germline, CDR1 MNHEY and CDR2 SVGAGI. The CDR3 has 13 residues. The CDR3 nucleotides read TGTGCCAGCAGCTACGGTGCGGGTTACGAGCAGTACGTC. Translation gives CASSYGAGYEQYV.

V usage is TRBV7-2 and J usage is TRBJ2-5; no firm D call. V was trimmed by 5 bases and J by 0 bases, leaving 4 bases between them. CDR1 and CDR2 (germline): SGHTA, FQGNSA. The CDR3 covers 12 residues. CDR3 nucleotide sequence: TGTGCCAGCAGCACGTACCAAGAGACCCAGTACTTC. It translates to CASSTYQETQYF.

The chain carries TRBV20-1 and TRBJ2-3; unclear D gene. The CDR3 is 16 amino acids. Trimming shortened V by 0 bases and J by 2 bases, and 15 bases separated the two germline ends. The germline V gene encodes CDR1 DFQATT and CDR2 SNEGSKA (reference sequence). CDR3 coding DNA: TGCAGTGCTAGAGACTTCGTTGGATGGTCCACAGATACGCAGTATTTT. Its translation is CSARDFVGWSTDTQYF.

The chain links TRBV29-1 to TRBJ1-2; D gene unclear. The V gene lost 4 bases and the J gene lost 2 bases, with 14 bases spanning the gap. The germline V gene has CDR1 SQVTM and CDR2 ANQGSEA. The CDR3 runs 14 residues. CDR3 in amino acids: CSVAGSPWNYGYTF. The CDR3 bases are TGCAGCGTTGCCGGCAGCCCATGGAACTATGGCTACACCTTC.

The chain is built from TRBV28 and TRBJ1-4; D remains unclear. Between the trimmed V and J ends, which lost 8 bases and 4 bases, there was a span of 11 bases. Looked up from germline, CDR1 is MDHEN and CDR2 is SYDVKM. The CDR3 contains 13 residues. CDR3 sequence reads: CASLRSHNEKLFF. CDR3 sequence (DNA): TGTGCCAGCCTCAGGAGCCATAATGAAAAACTGTTTTTT.

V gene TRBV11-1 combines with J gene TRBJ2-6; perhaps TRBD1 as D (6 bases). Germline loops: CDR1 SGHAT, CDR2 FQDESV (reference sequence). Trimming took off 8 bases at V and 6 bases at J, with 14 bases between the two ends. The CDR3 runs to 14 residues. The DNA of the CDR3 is TGTGCCAGCGTCAAAGGACAGCCGGCCAACGTCCTGACTTTC. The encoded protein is CASVKGQPANVLTF. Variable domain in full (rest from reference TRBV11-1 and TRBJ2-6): EAEVAQSPRYKITEKSQAVAFWCDPISGHATLYWYRQILGQGPELLVQFQDESVVDDSQLPKDRFSAERLKGVDSTLKIQPAELGDSAMYLCASVKGQPANVLTFGAGSRLTVL.

CDR3 region: CASRPYQGGHQPQHF. The CDR3 DNA reads TGTGCCAGCAGACCCTATCAGGGAGGGCATCAGCCCCAGCATTTT. V and J are TRBV28 and TRBJ1-5; possibly TRBD1 for D (5 bases). The V and J ends lost 6 bases and 5 bases respectively, with 17 bases between them. The CDR3 loop spans 15 amino acids. Germline CDR1 MDHEN, CDR2 SYDVKM.

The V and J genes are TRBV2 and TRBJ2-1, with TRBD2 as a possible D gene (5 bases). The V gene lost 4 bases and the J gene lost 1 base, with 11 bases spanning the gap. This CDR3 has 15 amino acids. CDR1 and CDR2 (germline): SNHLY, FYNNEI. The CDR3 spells CASSGTGISYNEQFF. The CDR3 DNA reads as TGTGCCAGCAGTGGGACTGGGATTTCCTACAATGAGCAGTTCTTC.

In nucleotides, the CDR3 is TGTGCCAGCAGTCCGGGACTAGCGGGGGGGCGGCAAGAGACCCAGTACTTC. It encodes CASSPGLAGGRQETQYF. The V and J genes are TRBV28 and TRBJ2-5, with 16 bases matching TRBD2. The CDR3 is 17 amino acids. CDR1 is MDHEN and CDR2 is SYDVKM in the germline V gene. The junction had 5 bases not matched to a gene; V was cut back by 5 bases and J by 2 bases. The full variable domain, completed using reference TRBV28 and TRBJ2-5, is DVKVTQSSRYLVKRTGEKVFLECVQDMDHENMFWYRQDPGLGLRLIYFSYDVKMKEKGDIPEGYSVSREKKERFSLILESASTNQTSMYLCASSPGLAGGRQETQYFGPGTRLLVL.

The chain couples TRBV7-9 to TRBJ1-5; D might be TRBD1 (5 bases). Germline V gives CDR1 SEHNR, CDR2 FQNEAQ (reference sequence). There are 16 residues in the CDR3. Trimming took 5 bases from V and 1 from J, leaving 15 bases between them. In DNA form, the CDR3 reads TGTGCCAGCAGCCCATCGGACAAAGGGAGCAATCAGCCCCAGCATTTT. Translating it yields CASSPSDKGSNQPQHF.

CDR3 coding DNA: TGTGCCAGCAGCAGCGGGGGCGCCTCCCCGTATATAAGAAGCTCCTACGAGCAGTACGTC. Protein sequence: CASSSGGASPYIRSSYEQYV. This rearrangement joins TRBV28 to TRBJ2-7, with 8 nucleotides matching TRBD2. The CDR3 is 20 residues long. Per germline, CDR1 MDHEN and CDR2 SYDVKM. The V gene end was trimmed by 6 bases and the J gene end by 0 bases; junction bases not matched to a gene: 22.

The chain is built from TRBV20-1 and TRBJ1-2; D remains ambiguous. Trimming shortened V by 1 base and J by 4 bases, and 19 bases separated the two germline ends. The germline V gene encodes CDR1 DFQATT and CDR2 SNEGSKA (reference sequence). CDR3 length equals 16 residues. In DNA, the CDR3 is TGCAGTGCTAGAGGCCCATCCAGGTCCCGCGGCTATGGCTACACCTTC. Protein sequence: CSARGPSRSRGYGYTF.

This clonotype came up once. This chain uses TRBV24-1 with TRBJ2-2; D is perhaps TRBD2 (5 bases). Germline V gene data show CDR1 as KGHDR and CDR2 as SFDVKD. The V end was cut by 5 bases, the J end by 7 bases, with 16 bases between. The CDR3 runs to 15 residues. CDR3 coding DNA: TGTGCCACCAGTGCCCCTGCCGGGGTAAGCGGGGAGCTGTTTTTT. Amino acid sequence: CATSAPAGVSGELFF.

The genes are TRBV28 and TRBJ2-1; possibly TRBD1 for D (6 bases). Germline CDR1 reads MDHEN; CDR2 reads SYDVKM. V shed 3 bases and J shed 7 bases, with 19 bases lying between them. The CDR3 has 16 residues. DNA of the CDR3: TGTGCCAGCAGTTTGTGGACAGTGGCCACCAGGAATGAGCAGTTCTTC. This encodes CASSLWTVATRNEQFF.

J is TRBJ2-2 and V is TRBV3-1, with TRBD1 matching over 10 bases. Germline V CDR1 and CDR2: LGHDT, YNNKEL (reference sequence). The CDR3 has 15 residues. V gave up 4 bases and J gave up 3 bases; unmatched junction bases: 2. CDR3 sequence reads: CASSRGQGDTGELFF. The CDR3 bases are TGTGCCAGCAGCCGTGGACAGGGGGACACCGGGGAGCTGTTTTTT.